Below are 31 T cell receptor beta chains sequenced from a single sample in a study of blood T cell repertoires in COVID-19. Assay: immunoSEQ multiplex PCR; the TCRdb copy retains only in-frame clones and omits some. Here the sample spans about 180,000 clones, about four fifths being singletons. Input material: peripheral blood. These TCRs come from a woman aged 60-75 years with COVID-19, enrolled during active disease.

This chain connects TRBV6-1 to TRBJ1-3; D not certain. V was trimmed by 2 bases and J by 4 bases, leaving 12 bases between them. This CDR3 has 15 amino acids. CDR1 is MNHNS and CDR2 is SASEGT in the germline V gene. The chain's CDR3 is CASSERRGYGNTIYF. The DNA of the CDR3 is TGTGCCAGCAGTGAAAGGAGAGGGTACGGAAACACCATATATTTT.

This clone has a single count. This chain links TRBV7-9 with TRBJ1-3; the D is unclear. There are 14 residues in the CDR3. Germline CDR1 is SEHNR and CDR2 is FQNEAQ (reference sequence). Trimming removed 3 bases at V and 8 bases at J, with 14 bases between. CDR3 DNA sequence: TGTGCCAGCAGCTTTTCGGGGAGGTCGGACACCATATATTTT. Its translation: CASSFSGRSDTIYF. Filled out from reference TRBV7-9 and TRBJ1-3, the complete variable domain reads DTGVSQNPRHKITKRGQNVTFRCDPISEHNRLYWYRQTLGQGPEFLTYFQNEAQLEKSRLLSDRFSAERPKGSFSTLEIQRTEQGDSAMYLCASSFSGRSDTIYFGEGSWLTVV.

This chain uses TRBV29-1 with TRBJ1-4, with TRBD1 matching 10 bases. V lost 4 bases and J lost 8; bases outside the gene matches: 7. Germline CDR1 and CDR2: SQVTM and ANQGSEA. This CDR3 has 14 amino acids. The DNA of the CDR3 is TGCAGCGTTGGGCTCGGACAGGGGGGGGAAAAACTGTTTTTT. Protein: CSVGLGQGGEKLFF.

The chain carries TRBV5-6 and TRBJ2-2; maybe TRBD2 (6 bases). V was shortened by 0 bases and J by 1 base, with 10 bases between the two germline ends. Germline V gene data show CDR1 as SGHDT and CDR2 as YYEEEE. The CDR3 contains 16 residues. Here the CDR3 reads CASSLAPGLNTGELFF. Written as DNA, the CDR3 is TGTGCCAGCAGCTTGGCTCCGGGACTGAACACCGGGGAGCTGTTTTTT.

The J gene is TRBJ2-7, the V gene TRBV4-2; no clear D gene. With 1 base removed from V and 4 bases from J, the gap between germline ends came to 11 bases. Germline values: CDR1 LGHNA, CDR2 YNFKEQ. The length of the CDR3 is 14 residues. The CDR3 sequence: CASSQAASAYEQYF. CDR3 nucleotides: TGTGCCAGCAGCCAAGCTGCGTCCGCGTACGAGCAGTACTTC.

This chain joins TRBV9 and TRBJ1-4; 7 nucleotides line up with TRBD1. Germline V gene data show CDR1 as SGDLS and CDR2 as YYNGEE. Trimming took 0 bases from V and 2 from J; bases not matched to a gene: 1. This CDR3 has 15 residues. The CDR3 region has the DNA TGTGCCAGCAGCGTAGAGGGGGCGACTAATGAAAAACTGTTTTTT. Protein product: CASSVEGATNEKLFF.

This chain uses TRBV6-5 with TRBJ2-7, with 10 bases identical to TRBD1. V lost 4 bases to trimming and J lost 0 bases; unmatched junction nucleotides: 6. The CDR3 loop spans 16 amino acids. Germline CDR1 is MNHEY and CDR2 is SVGAGI. The CDR3 is CASSSSRTGGSYEQYF. CDR3 DNA: TGTGCCAGCAGTTCTTCCCGGACAGGGGGCTCCTACGAGCAGTACTTC.

The V call is TRBV19, the J call TRBJ1-2; D might be TRBD1 (5 bases). The CDR3 has 14 residues. Trimming pared 5 bases from V and 2 bases from J, leaving 12 bases between. CDR1 is LNHDA, CDR2 SQIVND, per germline (reference sequence). Here the CDR3 reads CASSAGESNYGYTF. The DNA of the CDR3 is TGTGCCAGTAGTGCGGGGGAGTCGAACTATGGCTACACCTTC.

This clone was counted a single time. V usage is TRBV27 and J usage is TRBJ2-3; D might be TRBD1 (5 bases). CDR3 length: 15 residues. Trimming stripped 6 bases from V and 0 bases from J, with 13 bases between. Germline V gene sequence: CDR1 MNHEY, CDR2 SMNVEV (reference sequence). The CDR3 region has the DNA TGTGCCAGCAGACCTCGACAGTCTAGCACAGATACGCAGTATTTT. Its protein product is CASRPRQSSTDTQYF.

The CDR3 bases are TGTGCCAGCGCCCAGCTAGCGGGAGGTAACAATGAGCAGTTCTTC. Translating it yields CASAQLAGGNNEQFF. This chain joins TRBV4-2 and TRBJ2-1, with 11 positions matching TRBD2. The CDR3 runs 15 residues. V shed 8 bases and J 5 bases; nucleotides not matched to a gene: 8. CDR1 and CDR2 (germline): LGHNA, YNFKEQ.

This clone has just one count. This chain links TRBV18 with TRBJ1-5; D is possibly TRBD1 (5 bases). This CDR3 is built from 16 residues. With 3 bases removed from V and 6 bases from J, the gap between germline ends came to 18 bases. Per germline, CDR1 KGHSH and CDR2 LQKENI. The CDR3 protein is CASSPEVWHGAQPQHF. CDR3 DNA: TGTGCCAGCTCACCTGAAGTATGGCATGGGGCTCAGCCCCAGCATTTT.

The chain uses TRBV5-8 and TRBJ1-4, with TRBD1 matching over 10 bases. Trimming removed 5 bases from V and 7 bases from J; junction bases left unmatched: 8. The CDR3 sequence is 15 residues long. Per germline, CDR1 SGHTS and CDR2 YDEGEE. This CDR3 reads CASRLRDRGGEKLFF. The CDR3 bases are TGTGCCAGCAGACTCCGGGACAGGGGCGGTGAAAAACTGTTTTTT.

This chain's CDR3 is CASSSRGAGELFF. The CDR3, as DNA: TGTGCCAGCAGCTCAAGGGGTGCCGGGGAGCTGTTTTTT. J is TRBJ2-2 and V is TRBV7-9; maybe TRBD1 (5 bases). This CDR3 contains 13 residues. V dropped 4 bases and J dropped 6 bases, with 9 bases sitting between them. CDR1 and CDR2 (germline): SEHNR, FQNEAQ (reference sequence).

This clone was observed once. V is TRBV7-2 and J is TRBJ1-4, with D perhaps TRBD1 (6 bases). CDR3 length: 16 amino acids. CDR1 is SGHTA, CDR2 FQGNSA, per germline. Trimming took off 1 base at V and 4 bases at J, with 13 bases between the two ends. The CDR3 is CASSLVRTVYNEKLFF. The CDR3 region has the DNA TGTGCCAGCAGCTTAGTCCGGACAGTTTATAATGAAAAACTGTTTTTT.

The chain joins TRBV18 to TRBJ1-1, with 8 bases that match TRBD1. The V gene end was trimmed by 3 bases and the J gene end by 5 bases; junction bases not matched to a gene: 8. Per the germline V gene, CDR1 is KGHSH and CDR2 is LQKENI. The CDR3 length is 15 residues. CDR3 residues: CASSPQGASETEAFF. CDR3 bases: TGTGCCAGCTCACCCCAGGGGGCCAGTGAAACTGAAGCTTTCTTT.

The genes are TRBV5-8 and TRBJ1-1, with D perhaps matching TRBD1 (6 bases). Trimming left V 0 bases short and J 5 bases short, with 14 bases between. The germline V gene encodes CDR1 SGHTS and CDR2 YDEGEE. The CDR3 consists of 15 residues. The CDR3 DNA is TGTGCCAGCAGCTTGGACCAGGGGAAAGGGACTGAAGCTTTCTTT. It codes for CASSLDQGKGTEAFF.

This clone was counted a single time. This chain uses TRBV7-2 with TRBJ2-2; 10 nucleotides match TRBD2. CDR1 and CDR2 (germline): SGHTA, FQGNSA. Trimming took 5 bases from V and 5 from J; bases not matched to a gene: 8. This CDR3 is built from 16 residues. The CDR3: CASSTPSGGITGELFF. DNA of the CDR3: TGTGCCAGCAGCACCCCTAGCGGGGGAATTACCGGGGAGCTGTTTTTT.

The V gene is TRBV5-1, the J gene TRBJ2-1; no definite D call. The V gene lost 0 bases and the J gene lost 0 bases, with 10 bases spanning the gap. CDR3 length: 16 amino acids. Germline lookup yields CDR1 SGHRS and CDR2 YFSETQ. The CDR3 sequence: CASSLGGGHSYNEQFF. CDR3 bases: TGCGCCAGCAGCTTGGGAGGCGGCCACTCCTACAATGAGCAGTTCTTC.

The chain combines TRBV5-8 with TRBJ2-7; 8 bases are shared with TRBD1. V lost 4 bases and J lost 9; bases outside the gene matches: 18. Looked up from germline, CDR1 is SGHTS and CDR2 is YDEGEE. The CDR3 covers 16 residues. The CDR3 reads CASSQDRESTIWGQYF. The CDR3 DNA reads TGTGCCAGCAGCCAGGACAGGGAATCTACGATCTGGGGGCAGTACTTC.

The chain couples TRBV15 to TRBJ1-1; D not resolved. CDR1 is LNHNV, CDR2 YYDKDF, per germline (reference sequence). The CDR3 runs to 16 residues. The V and J ends lost 5 bases and 9 bases respectively, with 25 bases between them. CDR3 DNA: TGTGCCACCAGCCCCTCCGTGAACCCCAATAAAGCAAAAGCTTTCTTT. Translation gives CATSPSVNPNKAKAFF.

The genes are TRBV6-2 or TRBV6-3 and TRBJ1-6; D unclear. This CDR3 spans 17 amino acids. The germline CDR1 and CDR2 sequences are MNHEY and SVGEGT. Trimming took off 0 bases at V and 7 bases at J, with 16 bases between the two ends. The CDR3 is CASSYSNLRLPNSPLHF. The CDR3 bases are TGTGCCAGCAGTTACTCGAATCTCAGGTTGCCGAATTCACCCCTCCACTTT.

The rearrangement uses TRBV29-1 and TRBJ2-5, with 9 bases aligning to TRBD2. Germline CDR1 reads SQVTM; CDR2 reads ANQGSEA. The trim removed 4 bases at V and 2 bases at J, leaving 5 bases unmatched. This CDR3 is built from 14 residues. The DNA of the CDR3 is TGCAGCGTTGGGGGCGGGAGGGGACAAGAGACCCAGTACTTC. Translating it yields CSVGGGRGQETQYF. Using reference TRBV29-1 and TRBJ2-5 for the parts outside the CDR3, the full variable domain is SAVISQKPSRDICQRGTSLTIQCQVDSQVTMMFWYRQQPGQSLTLIATANQGSEATYESGFVIDKFPISRPNLTFSTLTVSNMSPEDSSIYLCSVGGGRGQETQYFGPGTRLLVL.

J is TRBJ1-1 and V is TRBV6-6; D is undetermined. The germline V gene has CDR1 MNHNY and CDR2 SVGAGI (reference sequence). This CDR3 has 15 amino acids. Trimming took 1 base from V and 4 from J, leaving 13 bases between them. The CDR3 DNA follows: TGTGCCAGCAGTTACTTTGAGGGTTGGGCCACTGAAGCTTTCTTT. It encodes CASSYFEGWATEAFF.

The chain couples TRBV7-9 to TRBJ2-5, with 11 bases lining up with TRBD1. Germline assignment: CDR1 SEHNR and CDR2 FQNEAQ (reference sequence). This CDR3 is 15 amino acids long. The J segment lost 2 bases and the V segment lost 6 bases, leaving 5 bases of the junction unmatched. CDR3 in DNA: TGTGCCAGCAGTTGGACAGGGGGCGTTCAAGAGACCCAGTACTTC. It yields the protein CASSWTGGVQETQYF.

The chain has TRBV6-1 and TRBJ1-5; possibly TRBD1 for D (5 bases). V was shortened by 2 bases and J by 7 bases, with 12 bases between the two germline ends. Germline loops: CDR1 MNHNS, CDR2 SASEGT. There are 14 residues in the CDR3. The CDR3 sequence: CASSEMGRGQPQHF. The CDR3 coding sequence is TGTGCCAGCAGTGAAATGGGGAGGGGACAGCCCCAGCATTTT.

The chain is built from TRBV25-1 and TRBJ2-3; 9 nucleotides line up with TRBD1. The germline V gene has CDR1 MGHDK and CDR2 SYGVNS. Trimming removed 4 bases from V and 3 bases from J; junction bases left unmatched: 8. The CDR3 sequence is 16 residues long. The CDR3 nucleotides are TGTGCCAGCAGTGGACTCCGAGGACAGGGGACAGATACGCAGTATTTT. Amino acids: CASSGLRGQGTDTQYF.

The J gene is TRBJ1-2, the V gene TRBV29-1; 10 nucleotides agree with TRBD1. The germline V gene has CDR1 SQVTM and CDR2 ANQGSEA. This CDR3 has 12 residues. The V gene end was trimmed by 7 bases and the J gene end by 8 bases; junction bases not matched to a gene: 7. CDR3 amino acids: CSGGTGAGGYTF. The DNA for the CDR3 is TGCAGCGGAGGGACAGGGGCGGGAGGCTACACCTTC.

Many counts were recorded for this clone. This chain's CDR3 is CASSLIRGDGTIYF. The CDR3 DNA is TGTGCCAGCAGCTTGATCAGGGGCGACGGCACCATATATTTT. V is TRBV5-4 and J is TRBJ1-3; perhaps TRBD1 as D (6 bases). The CDR3 consists of 14 residues. Germline V CDR1 and CDR2: SGHNT, YYREEE (reference sequence). The ends were cut back, 1 base at V and 9 bases at J, with 14 bases in the middle.

This clone was counted ten times or more. V gene TRBV4-3 combines with J gene TRBJ1-5; tentatively, D is TRBD1 (6 bases). The CDR3 is made up of 15 amino acids. Germline V gives CDR1 LGHNA, CDR2 YSLEER. Trimming removed 0 bases at V and 3 bases at J, with 9 bases between. The CDR3 bases are TGCGCCAGCAGCCAAGACAGGGGAGCCAATCAGCCCCAGCATTTT. It is translated as CASSQDRGANQPQHF.

V and J are TRBV6-4 and TRBJ2-7; D is perhaps TRBD2 (5 bases). Trimming cost V 7 bases and J 3 bases, with 13 bases left between them. The CDR3 spans 13 residues. Per the germline V gene, CDR1 is MRHNA and CDR2 is SNTAGT. The CDR3 region has the DNA TGTGCCAGCATGAAGTCCCGGGACTACGAGCAGTACGTC. Translating gives CASMKSRDYEQYV.

This clone was observed a few times. V is TRBV19 and J is TRBJ2-1; 8 nucleotides align to TRBD2. With V trimmed by 6 bases and J by 7 bases, 11 bases remained unmatched. The CDR3 has 15 residues. Germline CDR1 LNHDA, CDR2 SQIVND (reference sequence). The CDR3 here is CASRERENLRNEQFF. In DNA, the CDR3 is TGTGCCAGTAGGGAGCGGGAGAACCTAAGGAATGAGCAGTTCTTC.